These 4 T cell receptor beta chains share one sample of origin, sequenced in a study of graft-versus-host responses after intestinal transplantation. The assay was immunoSEQ multiplex PCR, and TCRdb's table has in-frame clones only and misses some. The sample consists of tens of thousands of clones, roughly 92% of them appearing once. The sequences come from bone marrow, collected approximately 740 days after intestinal transplantation. Every receptor here comes from a human patient who received an intestinal transplant, so some T cells may come from the graft donor.

The count of this clone is one. This chain joins TRBV6-6 and TRBJ1-6; D gene uncertain. The length of the CDR3 is 16 residues. Trimming shortened V by 0 bases and J by 6 bases, and 12 bases separated the two germline ends. Germline V gives CDR1 MNHNY, CDR2 SVGAGI (reference sequence). The CDR3 DNA reads TGTGCCAGCAGTTACTCTTCCCCACAGCTTAATTCACCCCTCCACTTT. Amino acid sequence: CASSYSSPQLNSPLHF.

Of note for this clone: The CDR3 carries no conserved terminal phenylalanine or tryptophan, so it likely arises from a read error. Here the CDR3 reads CASSKAYAPLHL. The CDR3 nucleotides read TGTGCCAGCAGTAAGGCTTATGCACCCCTCCACCTT. The chain links TRBV27 to TRBJ1-6; no firm D call. The germline CDR1 and CDR2 sequences are MNHEY and SMNVEV (reference sequence). This CDR3 region has 12 residues. V lost 5 bases and J lost 11, with 10 bases in between.

This clone was seen only once. The chain links TRBV5-4 to TRBJ2-5; TRBD1 agrees at 10 bases. The CDR3 has 16 amino acids. The germline CDR1 and CDR2 sequences are SGHNT and YYREEE (reference sequence). V lost 3 bases, J lost 4 bases, and 9 bases stayed unmatched. The CDR3 here is CASSWTRQGAGETQYF. The CDR3 nucleotides are TGTGCCAGCAGCTGGACGAGACAGGGGGCGGGAGAGACCCAGTACTTC.

This clone was seen a few times. This chain links TRBV1 with TRBJ2-5; the D call TRBD2 from the table was never checked on the DNA. TRBV1 is deemed a pseudogene. The length of the CDR3 is 13 residues. CDR3 DNA: TGCACCAGCATAGCTGTGTACCAAGAGACCCAGTACTTC. Translating it yields CTSIAVYQETQYF.